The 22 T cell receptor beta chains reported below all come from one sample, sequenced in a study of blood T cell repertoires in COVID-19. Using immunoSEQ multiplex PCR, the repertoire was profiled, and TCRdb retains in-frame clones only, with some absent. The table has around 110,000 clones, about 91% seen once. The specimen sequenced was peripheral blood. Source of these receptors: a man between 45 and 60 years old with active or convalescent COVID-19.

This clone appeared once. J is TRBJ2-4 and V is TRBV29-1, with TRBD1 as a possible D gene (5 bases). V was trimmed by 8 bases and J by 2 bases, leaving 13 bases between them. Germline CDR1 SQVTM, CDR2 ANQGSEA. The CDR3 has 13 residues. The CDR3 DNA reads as TGCAGCTTTTTTCAGGGTACCAAAAACATTCAGTACTTC. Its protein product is CSFFQGTKNIQYF.

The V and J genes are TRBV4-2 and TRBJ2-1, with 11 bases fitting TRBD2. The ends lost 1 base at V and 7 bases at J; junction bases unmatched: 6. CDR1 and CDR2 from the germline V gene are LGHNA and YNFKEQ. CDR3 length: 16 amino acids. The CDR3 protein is CASSQGLAGNENEQFF. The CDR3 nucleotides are TGTGCCAGCAGCCAAGGACTAGCGGGGAACGAGAATGAGCAGTTCTTC.

CDR3: CASSLSLLGLAGQNNEQFF. CDR3 in DNA: TGTGCCAGCAGCTTATCCCTCTTGGGACTAGCGGGACAAAACAATGAGCAGTTCTTC. The gene calls are TRBV13 and TRBJ2-1; 13 positions match TRBD2. There are 19 residues in the CDR3. With 2 bases clipped from V and 5 bases from J, the junction kept 12 bases outside the gene matches. Per germline, CDR1 PRHDT and CDR2 FYEKMQ (reference sequence).

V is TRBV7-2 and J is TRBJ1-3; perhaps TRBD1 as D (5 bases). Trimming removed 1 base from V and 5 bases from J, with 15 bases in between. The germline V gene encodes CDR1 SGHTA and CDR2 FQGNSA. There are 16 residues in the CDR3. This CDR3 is CASSLEAGGGRNTIYF. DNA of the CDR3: TGTGCCAGCAGCTTAGAGGCAGGCGGGGGGAGAAACACCATATATTTT.

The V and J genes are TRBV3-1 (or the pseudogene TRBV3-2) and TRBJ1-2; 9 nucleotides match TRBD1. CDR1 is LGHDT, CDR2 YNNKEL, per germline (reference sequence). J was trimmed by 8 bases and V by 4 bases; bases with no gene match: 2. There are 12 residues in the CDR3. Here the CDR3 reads CASSRQGVGYTF. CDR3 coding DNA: TGTGCCAGCAGCCGACAGGGGGTAGGCTACACCTTC.

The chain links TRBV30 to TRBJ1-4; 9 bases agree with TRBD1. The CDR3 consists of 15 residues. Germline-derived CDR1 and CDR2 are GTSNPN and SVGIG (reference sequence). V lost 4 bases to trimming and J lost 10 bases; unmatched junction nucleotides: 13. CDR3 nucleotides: TGTGCCTGGATGAATCCGGGACAGGGTATTGGAAAACTGTTTTTT. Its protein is CAWMNPGQGIGKLFF.

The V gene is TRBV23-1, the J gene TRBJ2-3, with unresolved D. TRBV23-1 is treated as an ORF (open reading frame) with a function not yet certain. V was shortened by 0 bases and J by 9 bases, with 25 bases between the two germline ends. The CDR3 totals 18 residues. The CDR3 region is CASSQSGWLFKKQITQYF. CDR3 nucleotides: TGCGCCAGCAGTCAATCTGGCTGGCTATTCAAAAAACAGATAACGCAGTATTTT.

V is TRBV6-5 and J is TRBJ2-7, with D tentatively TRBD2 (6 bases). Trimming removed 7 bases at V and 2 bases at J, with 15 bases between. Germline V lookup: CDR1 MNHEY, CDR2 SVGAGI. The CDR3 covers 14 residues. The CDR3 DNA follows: TGTGCCAGCAACCCGGGACTGACGGCCTACGAGCAGTACTTC. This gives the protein CASNPGLTAYEQYF.

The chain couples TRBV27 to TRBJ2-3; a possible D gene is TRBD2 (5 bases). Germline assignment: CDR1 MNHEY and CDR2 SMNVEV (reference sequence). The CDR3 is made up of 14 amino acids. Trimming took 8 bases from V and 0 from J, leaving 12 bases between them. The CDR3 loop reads CASATLGSTDTQYF. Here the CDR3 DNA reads TGTGCCAGCGCTACACTAGGGAGCACAGATACGCAGTATTTT.

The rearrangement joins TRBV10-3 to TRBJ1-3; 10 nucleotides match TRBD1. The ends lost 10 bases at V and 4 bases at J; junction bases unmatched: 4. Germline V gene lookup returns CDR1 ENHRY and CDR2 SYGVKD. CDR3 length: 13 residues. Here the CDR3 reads CATRDRGGNTIYF. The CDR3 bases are TGTGCCACCCGGGACAGGGGAGGAAACACCATATATTTT.

CDR3 coding DNA: TGTGCCAGCAGCTTAGGGGCAGGGGGCCTTTACGAGCAGTACTTC. Translating it yields CASSLGAGGLYEQYF. The chain carries TRBV11-3 and TRBJ2-7, with TRBD1 identical over 8 bases. Germline-derived CDR1 and CDR2 are SGHNT and YENEEA. J lost 4 bases, V lost 1 base, and 6 bases had no gene match. The CDR3 totals 15 residues.

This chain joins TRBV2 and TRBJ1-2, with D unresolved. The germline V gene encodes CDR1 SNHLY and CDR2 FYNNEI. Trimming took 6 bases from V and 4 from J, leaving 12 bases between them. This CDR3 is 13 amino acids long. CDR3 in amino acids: CASRDRAGYGYTF. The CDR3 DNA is TGTGCCAGCAGGGACCGGGCGGGCTATGGCTACACCTTC.

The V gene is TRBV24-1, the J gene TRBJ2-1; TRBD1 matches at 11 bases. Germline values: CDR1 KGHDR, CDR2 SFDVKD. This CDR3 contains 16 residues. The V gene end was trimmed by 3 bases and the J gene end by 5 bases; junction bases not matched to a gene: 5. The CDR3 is CATSDPGQGDDNEQFF. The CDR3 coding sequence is TGTGCCACCAGTGATCCGGGACAGGGGGATGACAATGAGCAGTTCTTC.

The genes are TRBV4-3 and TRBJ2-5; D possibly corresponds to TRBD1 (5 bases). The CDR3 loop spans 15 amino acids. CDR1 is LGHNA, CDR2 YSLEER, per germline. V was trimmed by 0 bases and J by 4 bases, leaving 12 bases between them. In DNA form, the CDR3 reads TGCGCCAGCAGCCAAGAGGGGCTCCAGGTAGAGACCCAGTACTTC. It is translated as CASSQEGLQVETQYF.

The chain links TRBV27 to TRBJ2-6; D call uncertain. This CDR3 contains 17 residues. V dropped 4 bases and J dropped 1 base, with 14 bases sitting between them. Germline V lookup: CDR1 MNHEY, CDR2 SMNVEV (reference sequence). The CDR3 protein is CASSSSINRSGANVLTF. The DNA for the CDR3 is TGTGCCAGCAGTTCTTCAATAAACAGATCTGGGGCCAACGTCCTGACTTTC.

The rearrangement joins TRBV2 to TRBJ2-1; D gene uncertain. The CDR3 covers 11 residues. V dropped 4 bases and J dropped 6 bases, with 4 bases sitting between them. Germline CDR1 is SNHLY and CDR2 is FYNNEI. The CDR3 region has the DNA TGTGCCAGCAGTGCGGGCAATGAGCAGTTCTTC. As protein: CASSAGNEQFF.

The CDR3 bases are TGTGCCAGCAGCCAAGATCGGGGGTCAGGAAACACCATATATTTT. Translation: CASSQDRGSGNTIYF. The V gene is TRBV14, the J gene TRBJ1-3; tentative D call: TRBD1 (5 bases). Trimming removed 0 bases from V and 4 bases from J, with 10 bases in between. Germline CDR1 SGHDN, CDR2 FVKESK. The CDR3 is 15 residues long.

The CDR3 sequence: CASSLAMDRGGGYTF. DNA for the CDR3: TGCGCCAGCAGCTTGGCAATGGACAGGGGAGGCGGCTACACCTTC. The V and J genes are TRBV5-1 and TRBJ1-2; 9 bases fit TRBD1. Germline trimming cut 0 bases from V and 8 bases from J; bases unmatched to any gene: 8. This CDR3 is built from 15 residues. Germline V gene data show CDR1 as SGHRS and CDR2 as YFSETQ.

The CDR3 nucleotides read TGTGCCAGCAGCCAAGGACCCCGGGCCCGAGCCCGACTAGGGCGGGAGGGAGTCTACGAGCAGTACTTC. It yields the protein CASSQGPRARARLGREGVYEQYF. The chain combines TRBV14 with TRBJ2-7; the match to TRBD2 covers 9 bases. The CDR3 loop spans 23 amino acids. Trimming removed 1 base from V and 3 bases from J; junction bases left unmatched: 28. Per the germline V gene, CDR1 is SGHDN and CDR2 is FVKESK.

The CDR3 here is CASSLVRAGNYGYTF. The CDR3 nucleotides read TGTGCCAGCAGCTTAGTCAGGGCGGGGAACTATGGCTACACCTTC. The V call is TRBV7-2, the J call TRBJ1-2; a possible D gene is TRBD1 (5 bases). The V and J ends lost 1 base and 2 bases respectively, with 11 bases between them. Per the germline V gene, CDR1 is SGHTA and CDR2 is FQGNSA. This CDR3 is built from 15 residues.

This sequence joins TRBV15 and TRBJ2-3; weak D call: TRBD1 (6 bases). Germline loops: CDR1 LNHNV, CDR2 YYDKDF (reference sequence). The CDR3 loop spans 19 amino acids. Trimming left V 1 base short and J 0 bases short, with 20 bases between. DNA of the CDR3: TGTGCCACCAGCAGAGTGGGGACATTCAGGTCCCTAAGCACAGATACGCAGTATTTT. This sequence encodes CATSRVGTFRSLSTDTQYF.

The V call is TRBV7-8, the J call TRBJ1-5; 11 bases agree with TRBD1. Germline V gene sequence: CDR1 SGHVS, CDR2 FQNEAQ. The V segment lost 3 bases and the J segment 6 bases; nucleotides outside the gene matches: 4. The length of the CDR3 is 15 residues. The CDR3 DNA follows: TGTGCCAGCAGCTTGGACAGGGGGCCTAGTCAGCCCCAGCATTTT. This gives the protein CASSLDRGPSQPQHF.